This TCR beta chain was retrieved from a study of blood T cell repertoires in COVID-19. As for the study in general: Sources were T cells, B-cell-depleted T cells, or PBMCs; the material itself was cDNA or gDNA.

CDR3 length equals 16 residues. J gave up 6 bases and V 0 bases, and 8 bases lay outside the gene matches. Germline CDR1 and CDR2: SGHRS and YFSETQ. TCRdb's table, derived via immunoSEQ multiplex PCR, lists solely in-frame clones and lacks some. The sample holds about 330,000 clones, 80% to 90% seen once. Participants spanned ages about 18 to 95 years and resided in some 22 US areas. Recovery meant two consecutive negative NP/OP PCR tests, professional clearance, or resolved symptoms. The source of this sequence is a man aged 25-45 years who had recovered from COVID-19. The sequencing sample was made of PBMCs or T cells enriched from blood (not recorded which). The gene calls are TRBV5-1 and TRBJ2-1, with TRBD2 matching over 8 bases. This chain's CDR3 is CASSLGEQRGSNEQFF. The DNA of the CDR3 is TGCGCCAGCAGCTTGGGGGAACAGCGGGGGTCCAATGAGCAGTTCTTC.